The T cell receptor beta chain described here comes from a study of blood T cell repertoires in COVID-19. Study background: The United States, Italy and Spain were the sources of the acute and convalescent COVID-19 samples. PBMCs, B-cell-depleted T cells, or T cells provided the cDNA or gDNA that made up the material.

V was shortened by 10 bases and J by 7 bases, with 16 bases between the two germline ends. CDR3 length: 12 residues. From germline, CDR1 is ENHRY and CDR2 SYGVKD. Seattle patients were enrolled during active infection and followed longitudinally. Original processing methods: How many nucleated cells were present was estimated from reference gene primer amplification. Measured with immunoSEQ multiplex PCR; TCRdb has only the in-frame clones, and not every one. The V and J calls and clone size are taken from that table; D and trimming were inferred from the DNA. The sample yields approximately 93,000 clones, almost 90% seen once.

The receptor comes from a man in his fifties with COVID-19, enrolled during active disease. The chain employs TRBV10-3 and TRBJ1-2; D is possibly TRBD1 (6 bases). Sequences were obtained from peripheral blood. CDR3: CATETGAAGYTF. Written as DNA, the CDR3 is TGTGCCACCGAGACAGGAGCCGCTGGCTACACCTTC.